Shown below are 7 T cell receptor beta chains from a single sample sequenced in a study of cytomegalovirus exposure and HLA in healthy donors. Researchers ran the PCR with 60 Vbeta and 13 Jbeta primers. Produced via immunoSEQ multiplex PCR; TCRdb's table is partial and in-frame only. This sample has some 190,000 clones, with around 80% found just once. What was sequenced was PBMCs. These receptors originate from a man aged 35 to 55 in good health and CMV-seropositive.

A word on this clone: A read error may account for a junction end that differs from germline. The chain couples TRBV7-7 to TRBJ2-1; 10 bases are shared with TRBD1. The CDR3 has 14 residues. Germline V gene lookup returns CDR1 SSHAT and CDR2 FNYEAQ (reference sequence). The CDR3 bases are TGTGCTAGCAGCCCTGGGACAGGGGTTACTGAGCAGTTCTTC. It codes for CASSPGTGVTEQFF.

V is TRBV6-1 and J is TRBJ2-7; D may be TRBD1 (6 bases). Trimming pared 6 bases from V and 0 bases from J, leaving 12 bases between. Germline lookup yields CDR1 MNHNS and CDR2 SASEGT. This CDR3 spans 14 amino acids. CDR3 sequence reads: CASRTQGTSYEQYF. The CDR3 nucleotides are TGTGCCAGCAGAACACAGGGTACCTCCTACGAGCAGTACTTC.

The genes are TRBV28 and TRBJ1-5, with D perhaps matching TRBD1 (6 bases). Trimming removed 6 bases from V and 7 bases from J, with 10 bases in between. The CDR3 contains 12 residues. CDR1 and CDR2 from the germline V gene are MDHEN and SYDVKM. The CDR3 region is CASRLQGQPQHF. CDR3 nucleotides: TGTGCCAGCAGACTCCAGGGGCAGCCCCAGCATTTT.

The chain employs TRBV5-1 and TRBJ2-7; D is possibly TRBD2 (5 bases). Germline-derived CDR1 and CDR2 are SGHRS and YFSETQ. V lost 1 base, J lost 2 bases, and 16 bases lay in between. CDR3 length: 16 residues. This CDR3 reads CASSLTSFWETYEQYF. CDR3 nucleotides: TGCGCCAGCAGCTTGACAAGCTTTTGGGAGACCTACGAGCAGTACTTC.

V is TRBV4-2 and J is TRBJ2-7, with D possibly being TRBD2 (6 bases). The CDR3 contains 14 residues. Germline lookup yields CDR1 LGHNA and CDR2 YNFKEQ. The V and J ends lost 4 bases and 2 bases respectively, with 12 bases between them. The CDR3 DNA sequence: TGTGCCAGCAGCCCGGGACTGTCTCCCTACGAGCAGTACTTC. It yields the protein CASSPGLSPYEQYF.

The chain is built from TRBV7-9 and TRBJ1-2; 8 bases are shared with TRBD1. CDR1 SEHNR and CDR2 FQNEAQ come from the germline V gene (reference sequence). V lost 4 bases to trimming and J lost 5 bases; unmatched junction nucleotides: 6. This CDR3 spans 14 amino acids. CDR3 sequence (DNA): TGTGCCAGCAGCTCGGGACAGGAGAGGTATGGCTACACCTTC. This gives the protein CASSSGQERYGYTF.

The genes are TRBV4-2 and TRBJ2-7, with 8 positions matching TRBD2. This CDR3 contains 18 residues. Trimming took 0 bases from V and 2 from J; bases not matched to a gene: 12. Per the germline V gene, CDR1 is LGHNA and CDR2 is YNFKEQ. CDR3 DNA sequence: TGTGCCAGCAGCCAAGATTTTTCACCAGCGGGGGCCACCTACGAGCAGTACTTC. Translating it yields CASSQDFSPAGATYEQYF.